This T cell receptor beta chain derives from a study of early T cells in non-severe SARS-CoV-2 infection. V was clipped by 3 bases and J by 7 bases, with 13 bases between them. Germline V CDR1 and CDR2: ENHRY, SYGVKD. The length of the CDR3 is 15 residues. This clonotype was recorded a few times. Individual cDNA molecules carried attached unique molecular identifiers. MiXCR, run by TCRdb on the 5' RACE reads, gives a single entry per CDR3 protein. The sample lists approximately 56,000 distinct CDR3 sequences; about 15% were seen once. The TCR sequence derives from an adult who was a healthcare worker with PCR-confirmed SARS-CoV-2 infection or an uninfected control (not recorded which). The J gene is TRBJ1-6, the V gene TRBV10-3; a possible D gene is TRBD1 (6 bases). This specimen consisted of whole blood, obtained at baseline. The CDR3 DNA reads as TGTGCCATCAGTGACCCTGACAGGCCGAATTCACCCCTCCACTTT. Translated: CAISDPDRPNSPLHF.